Below are 28 T cell receptor beta chains sequenced from a single sample in a study of blood T cells in healthy people across ages (dated by TCRdb to about 2015). Library preparation employed 5' RACE. TCRdb records Illumina HiSeq 2500 as the sequencer. A second PCR of about 7 to 12 cycles was run with a J-beta primer mix and a sample-barcoded 5' primer. The raw public data were reprocessed by TCRdb itself: fastp quality trimming at Q25, MiXCR clonotype calling, in-frame beta chains only. For every CDR3 protein sequence, its rows merge into one entry that carries the most common genes and DNA. The sample profile shows hundreds of thousands of distinct CDR3 sequences; approximately 52% of them were found once. Of the sample, roughly 14% is held by the ten largest clones. Sequencing was performed on blood. Receptor source: a woman of 80 years or more in good health.

Comment on this clonotype: A clone one base away is much larger, so this may be a read error. The chain is built from TRBV5-1 and TRBJ1-1, with D uncertain. This CDR3 has 14 residues. The germline CDR1 and CDR2 sequences are SGHRS and YFSETQ. This chain's CDR3 is CASSLYSLNTEALF. In DNA, the CDR3 is TGCGCCAGCAGCTTATACAGTCTGAACACTGAAGCTCTCTTT.

This clonotype was recorded a few times. This chain joins TRBV5-6 and TRBJ2-5, with a possible D match to TRBD2 (6 bases). V gave up 0 bases and J gave up 6 bases, with 12 bases separating them. CDR3 length equals 14 residues. In germline, CDR1 is SGHDT, CDR2 YYEEEE. Written as DNA, the CDR3 is TGTGCCAGCAGCTTGGTGGGGGAGGTAAAGACCCAGTACTTC. Its protein is CASSLVGEVKTQYF. Full variable domain (remainder filled in from reference TRBV5-6 and TRBJ2-5): DAGVTQSPTHLIKTRGQQVTLRCSPKSGHDTVSWYQQALGQGPQFIFQYYEEEERQRGNFPDRFSGHQFPNYSSELNVNALLLGDSALYLCASSLVGEVKTQYFGPGTRLLVL.

With regard to this clonotype: An end of the junction does not agree with germline; a read error may underlie this. The V call is TRBV6-2 or TRBV6-3, the J call TRBJ1-6; D uncertain. The CDR3 is 13 amino acids. CDR1 and CDR2 from the germline V gene are MNHEY and SVGEGT. CDR3 loop: CASRAVYNPPLHF. CDR3 nucleotides: TGTGCCAGCAGGGCGGTATATAATCCACCCCTCCACTTT.

This clonotype was counted many times. This chain connects TRBV28 to TRBJ2-1; 11 positions match TRBD2. The V and J ends lost 5 bases and 7 bases, in that order; junction bases with no gene match: 7. The germline CDR1 and CDR2 sequences are MDHEN and SYDVKM. The CDR3 has 15 residues. The CDR3 nucleotides read TGTGCCAGCAGTCTCCAACCTAGCGGGAGGAATGAGCAGTTCTTC. Translation: CASSLQPSGRNEQFF.

This clonotype has just a few counts. The rearrangement uses TRBV10-3 and TRBJ1-1; possible D gene TRBD1, 6 bases. CDR1 ENHRY and CDR2 SYGVKD come from the germline V gene. The CDR3 spans 13 residues. Trimming pared 3 bases from V and 6 bases from J, leaving 11 bases between. CDR3 sequence: CAISEQGDSEAFF. CDR3 DNA sequence: TGTGCCATCAGTGAACAGGGTGACTCTGAAGCTTTCTTT.

The chain is built from TRBV18 and TRBJ1-1, with D possibly TRBD1 on 6 matching bases. The V end lost 1 base, the J end lost 0 bases, and 9 bases lay between the germline ends. From germline, CDR1 is KGHSH and CDR2 LQKENI. This CDR3 is 15 amino acids long. CDR3 nucleotide sequence: TGTGCCAGCTCACCACTGGACAGCATGAACACTGAAGCTTTCTTT. Translation: CASSPLDSMNTEAFF.

This clonotype was seen more than once but under ten times. One base away lies a much larger clone, so this may be a sequencing read error. This rearrangement joins TRBV2 to TRBJ2-7; D call uncertain. V was clipped by 7 bases and J by 2 bases, with 6 bases between them. The CDR3 contains 11 residues. Germline V gives CDR1 SNHLY, CDR2 FYNNEI. CDR3 sequence: CASKSAYEQYF. The CDR3 nucleotides read TGTGCCAGCAAGTCCGCCTACGAGCAGTACTTC. The full variable domain, completed using reference TRBV2 and TRBJ2-7, is EPEVTQTPSHQVTQMGQEVILRCVPISNHLYFYWYRQILGQKVEFLVSFYNNEISEKSEIFDDQFSVERPDGSNFTLKIRSTKLEDSAMYFCASKSAYEQYFGPGTRLTVT.

Of note for this clonotype: A much larger clone differs from this one at a single base, so this may be a read error. This rearrangement joins TRBV7-9 to TRBJ2-5; D is undetermined. Trimming took off 5 bases at V and 3 bases at J, with 13 bases between the two ends. The CDR3 is 14 amino acids. Germline CDR1 and CDR2: SEHNR and FQNEAQ (reference sequence). The CDR3: CASSVTDVEETQYF. As DNA, the CDR3 is TGTGCCAGCAGCGTCACAGACGTTGAAGAGACCCAGTACTTC.

J is TRBJ2-7 and V is TRBV27; D unclear. This CDR3 is built from 15 residues. Between the trimmed V and J ends, which lost 4 bases and 5 bases, there was a span of 18 bases. The germline V gene encodes CDR1 MNHEY and CDR2 SMNVEV (reference sequence). CDR3 coding DNA: TGTGCCAGCAGTTGGAACCTAGGTGGGATAGACGAGCAGTACTTC. Translation gives CASSWNLGGIDEQYF.

This clonotype was seen ten or more times. This sequence joins TRBV5-1 and TRBJ2-3, with D perhaps matching TRBD1 (5 bases). Per germline, CDR1 SGHRS and CDR2 YFSETQ. The germline V and J ends were trimmed by 3 bases and 0 bases, with 14 bases remaining between them. The CDR3 has 16 residues. The chain's CDR3 is CASSSLDRASTDTQYF. The CDR3 DNA follows: TGCGCCAGCAGCTCGCTAGACAGAGCTAGCACAGATACGCAGTATTTT.

The chain is built from TRBV5-4 and TRBJ2-7; 9 bases fit TRBD1. The CDR3 is 15 amino acids. Germline trimming cut 4 bases from V and 0 bases from J; bases unmatched to any gene: 5. Germline assignment: CDR1 SGHNT and CDR2 YYREEE (reference sequence). The CDR3 DNA is TGTGCCAGCAGCACCGACAGGGGGAGCTCCTACGAGCAGTACTTC. It codes for CASSTDRGSSYEQYF. Full variable domain (missing parts from reference TRBV5-4 and TRBJ2-7): ETGVTQSPTHLIKTRGQQVTLRCSSQSGHNTVSWYQQALGQGPQFIFQYYREEENGRGNFPPRFSGLQFPNYSSELNVNALELDDSALYLCASSTDRGSSYEQYFGPGTRLTVT.

The chain uses TRBV5-1 and TRBJ2-4; D may be TRBD2 (6 bases). CDR1 is SGHRS and CDR2 is YFSETQ in the germline V gene. The CDR3 extends over 15 amino acids. Trimming stripped 3 bases from V and 0 bases from J, with 10 bases between. This chain's CDR3 is CASSWGVGAKNIQYF. The CDR3 DNA reads as TGCGCCAGCAGCTGGGGGGTCGGAGCCAAAAACATTCAGTACTTC.

The chain links TRBV28 to TRBJ2-7; 14 bases map to TRBD2. The trim removed 3 bases at V and 3 bases at J, leaving 10 bases unmatched. Looked up from germline, CDR1 is MDHEN and CDR2 is SYDVKM. The CDR3 contains 18 residues. The CDR3 region has the DNA TGTGCCAGCAGTTTTCCAACCGGGACTAGCGGGAGTGGCTACGAGCAGTACTTC. Translating gives CASSFPTGTSGSGYEQYF.

This clonotype was observed a few times. This may be a read error: a much more frequent sequence differs by one nucleotide. The chain recombines TRBV28 with TRBJ1-2, with no clear D. Germline CDR1 and CDR2: MDHEN and SYDVKM. The CDR3 covers 13 residues. V shed 4 bases and J shed 2 bases, with 8 bases lying between them. The CDR3, as DNA: TGTGCCAGCAGTTGCGAACAGAACTATGGCTACACCTTC. This gives the protein CASSCEQNYGYTF.

The chain is built from TRBV5-1 and TRBJ1-1, with TRBD1 as a possible D gene (5 bases). CDR3 length equals 16 residues. From germline, CDR1 is SGHRS and CDR2 YFSETQ. Trimming removed 4 bases at V and 0 bases at J, with 16 bases between. In DNA, the CDR3 is TGCGCCAGCAGCCCCTCCGGGGGAGGGATGAACACTGAAGCTTTCTTT. Residues: CASSPSGGGMNTEAFF.

The J gene is TRBJ1-5, the V gene TRBV12-3 or TRBV12-4; D is undetermined. Trimming took off 5 bases at V and 0 bases at J, with 11 bases between the two ends. This CDR3 spans 15 amino acids. The CDR3 loop is CASSPGPYSNQPQHF. CDR3 nucleotides: TGTGCCAGCAGTCCCGGCCCCTATAGCAATCAGCCCCAGCATTTT.

This clonotype was observed many times. The gene calls are TRBV5-1 and TRBJ2-1, with 15 bases matching TRBD2. Looked up from germline, CDR1 is SGHRS and CDR2 is YFSETQ. V shed 3 bases and J 6 bases; nucleotides not matched to a gene: 1. CDR3 length: 15 residues. The CDR3 reads CASSSGLAGGNEQFF. In nucleotides, the CDR3 is TGCGCCAGCAGCTCGGGACTAGCGGGAGGCAATGAGCAGTTCTTC. Combining the CDR3 with reference TRBV5-1 and TRBJ2-1 gives the whole variable domain KAGVTQTPRYLIKTRGQQVTLSCSPISGHRSVSWYQQTPGQGLQFLFEYFSETQRNKGNFPGRFSGRQFSNSRSEMNVSTLELGDSALYLCASSSGLAGGNEQFFGPGTRLTVL.

A note on this clonotype: A much larger clonotype is one base distant, so this may be a read error. The chain recombines TRBV7-3 with TRBJ1-2; maybe TRBD1 (6 bases). V lost 2 bases and J lost 0, with 10 bases in between. Germline loops: CDR1 SGHTA, CDR2 FQGTGA. This CDR3 has 15 residues. The CDR3, as DNA: TGTGCCAGCAGCTTACAGGGGAACACTAACTATGGCTACACCTTC. As protein: CASSLQGNTNYGYTF.

The chain carries TRBV5-1 and TRBJ2-1; D not resolved. This CDR3 is 15 amino acids long. Germline CDR1 and CDR2: SGHRS and YFSETQ. V was clipped by 6 bases and J by 4 bases, with 17 bases between them. CDR3 in DNA: TGCGCCAGCACCACTTCCACGCCGTCTTACAATGAGCAGTTCTTC. Its translation is CASTTSTPSYNEQFF.

This clonotype has ten or more counts. V and J are TRBV5-1 and TRBJ2-7; D remains ambiguous. V was cut by 3 bases and J by 3 bases, with 7 bases left in between. The CDR3 consists of 12 residues. The V gene's germline CDR1 is SGHRS and CDR2 YFSETQ. The CDR3 region is CASSSSDYEQYF. As DNA, the CDR3 is TGCGCCAGCAGCTCGTCCGACTACGAGCAGTACTTC.

This clonotype occurred once. The chain links TRBV5-1 to TRBJ2-5; no definite D call. This CDR3 contains 15 residues. The germline V gene has CDR1 SGHRS and CDR2 YFSETQ. Trimming pared 0 bases from V and 1 base from J, leaving 10 bases between. The CDR3 DNA follows: TGCGCCAGCAGCTTGGTCACAGCAACCCAAGAGACCCAGTACTTC. Translating it yields CASSLVTATQETQYF.

V gene TRBV5-1 combines with J gene TRBJ2-5; D possibly corresponds to TRBD2 (6 bases). The length of the CDR3 is 17 residues. Trimming cost V 0 bases and J 2 bases, with 17 bases left between them. The germline V gene has CDR1 SGHRS and CDR2 YFSETQ. In DNA, the CDR3 is TGCGCCAGCAGCTTGGCCATGCGGGACGAGAGACAAGAGACCCAGTACTTC. Encoded protein: CASSLAMRDERQETQYF.

The chain couples TRBV20-1 to TRBJ2-1; D gene ambiguous. Per germline, CDR1 DFQATT and CDR2 SNEGSKA (reference sequence). The CDR3 spans 14 residues. V was trimmed by 3 bases and J by 0 bases, leaving 9 bases between them. The DNA of the CDR3 is TGCAGTGCTAGGTCGCGAGTCTCCTACAATGAGCAGTTCTTC. Protein product: CSARSRVSYNEQFF.

The CDR3 spells CASSFSAGANVLTF. The CDR3 region has the DNA TGCGCCAGCAGCTTCTCAGCTGGGGCCAACGTCCTGACTTTC. This chain connects TRBV5-1 to TRBJ2-6; D is undetermined. Trimming stripped 2 bases from V and 2 bases from J, with 5 bases between. This CDR3 contains 14 residues. Germline V gene data show CDR1 as SGHRS and CDR2 as YFSETQ.

There are many counts of this clonotype. The CDR3 region has the DNA TGCAGTGCTAGAGATCGGAGACTAGCGGCAGATACGCAGTATTTT. Translation: CSARDRRLAADTQYF. V is TRBV20-1 and J is TRBJ2-3; TRBD2 matches 9 bases. This CDR3 has 15 residues. The germline V gene encodes CDR1 DFQATT and CDR2 SNEGSKA (reference sequence). V shed 0 bases and J 4 bases; nucleotides not matched to a gene: 5.

This chain uses TRBV3-1 with TRBJ1-1; D perhaps matches TRBD1 (5 bases). The V and J ends lost 5 bases and 10 bases respectively, with 14 bases between them. The V gene's germline CDR1 is LGHDT and CDR2 YNNKEL (reference sequence). The CDR3 sequence is 12 residues long. For the CDR3, the DNA is TGTGCCAGCAGCGAATTTCAGGGTGGAGCTTTCTTT. Its protein is CASSEFQGGAFF.

The chain has TRBV20-1 and TRBJ2-7, with D maybe TRBD1 (5 bases). The J call may be in error: the DNA end matches TRBJ2-5 better. The CDR3 runs 16 residues. Germline-derived CDR1 and CDR2 are DFQATT and SNEGSKA (reference sequence). The CDR3 bases are TGCAGTGCTAGAGACCCCCTTTTAGCCAGGGATGGGACCCAGTACTTC. This translates into CSARDPLLARDGTQYF.

This clonotype came up many times. The rearrangement uses TRBV7-9 and TRBJ2-7; D not certain. Germline V gene data show CDR1 as SEHNR and CDR2 as FQNEAQ (reference sequence). V lost 8 bases and J lost 4, with 9 bases in between. The CDR3 covers 11 residues. CDR3 DNA: TGTGCCAGCCTCGAGTATTACGAGCAGTACTTC. This sequence encodes CASLEYYEQYF.